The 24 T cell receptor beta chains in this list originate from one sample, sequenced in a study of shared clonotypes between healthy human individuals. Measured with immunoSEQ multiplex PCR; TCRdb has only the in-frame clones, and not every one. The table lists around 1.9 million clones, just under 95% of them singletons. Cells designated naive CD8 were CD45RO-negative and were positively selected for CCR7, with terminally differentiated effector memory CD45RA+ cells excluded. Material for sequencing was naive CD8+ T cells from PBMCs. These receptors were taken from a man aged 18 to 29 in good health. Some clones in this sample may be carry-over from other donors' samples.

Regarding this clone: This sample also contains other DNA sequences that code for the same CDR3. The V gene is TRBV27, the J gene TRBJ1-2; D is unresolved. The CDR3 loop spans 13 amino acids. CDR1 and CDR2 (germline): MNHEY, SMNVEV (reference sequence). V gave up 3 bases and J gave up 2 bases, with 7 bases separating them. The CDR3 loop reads CASSFGLNYGYTF. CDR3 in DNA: TGTGCCAGCAGTTTCGGTTTAAACTATGGCTACACCTTC.

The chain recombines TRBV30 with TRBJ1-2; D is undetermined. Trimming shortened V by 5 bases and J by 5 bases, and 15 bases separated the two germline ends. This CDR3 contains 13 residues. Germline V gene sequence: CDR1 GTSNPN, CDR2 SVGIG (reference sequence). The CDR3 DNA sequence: TGTGCCTGGGGACGGCGTAACTATTATGGCTACACCTTC. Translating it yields CAWGRRNYYGYTF. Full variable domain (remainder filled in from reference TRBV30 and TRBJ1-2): SQTIHQWPATLVQPVGSPLSLECTVEGTSNPNLYWYRQAAGRGLQLLFYSVGIGQISSEVPQNLSASRPQDRQFILSSKKLLLSDSGFYLCAWGRRNYYGYTFGSGTRLTVV.

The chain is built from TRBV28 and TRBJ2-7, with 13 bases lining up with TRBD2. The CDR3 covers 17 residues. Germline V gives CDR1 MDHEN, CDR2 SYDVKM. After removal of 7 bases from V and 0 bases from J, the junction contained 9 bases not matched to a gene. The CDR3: CASNVAGLAGASYEQYF. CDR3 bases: TGTGCCAGCAATGTCGCCGGACTAGCGGGAGCCTCCTACGAGCAGTACTTC.

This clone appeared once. The CDR3: CASGWGGTYEQYF. CDR3 nucleotides: TGTGCCAGCGGATGGGGTGGTACCTACGAGCAGTACTTC. The chain has TRBV27 and TRBJ2-7; no firm D call. CDR1 MNHEY and CDR2 SMNVEV come from the germline V gene (reference sequence). V dropped 8 bases and J dropped 2 bases, with 13 bases sitting between them. The CDR3 extends over 13 amino acids.

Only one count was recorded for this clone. CDR3 residues: CASSDFRGADTQYF. DNA for the CDR3: TGTGCCAGTAGTGATTTTAGGGGAGCAGATACGCAGTATTTT. The chain is built from TRBV19 and TRBJ2-3; D is perhaps TRBD1 or TRBD2 (5 bases each). CDR3 length: 14 residues. Germline V gene sequence: CDR1 LNHDA, CDR2 SQIVND (reference sequence). V was shortened by 5 bases and J by 4 bases, with 13 bases between the two germline ends. Supplemented by reference TRBV19 and TRBJ2-3, the full variable domain reads DGGITQSPKYLFRKEGQNVTLSCEQNLNHDAMYWYRQDPGQGLRLIYYSQIVNDFQKGDIAEGYSVSREKKESFPLTVTSAQKNPTAFYLCASSDFRGADTQYFGPGTRLTVL.

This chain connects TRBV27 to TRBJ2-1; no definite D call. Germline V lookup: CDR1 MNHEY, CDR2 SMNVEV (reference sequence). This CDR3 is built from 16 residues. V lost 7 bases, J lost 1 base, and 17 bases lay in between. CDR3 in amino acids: CASNAWAADSYNEQFF. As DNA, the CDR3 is TGTGCCAGCAATGCTTGGGCGGCGGATTCCTACAATGAGCAGTTCTTC.

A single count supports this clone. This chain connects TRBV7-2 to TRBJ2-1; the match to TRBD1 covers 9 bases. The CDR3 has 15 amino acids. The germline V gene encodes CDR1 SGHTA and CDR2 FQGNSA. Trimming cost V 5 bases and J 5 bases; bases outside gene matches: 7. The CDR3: CASSGRDRAHNEQFF. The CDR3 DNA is TGTGCCAGCAGCGGCCGGGACAGGGCCCACAATGAGCAGTTCTTC.

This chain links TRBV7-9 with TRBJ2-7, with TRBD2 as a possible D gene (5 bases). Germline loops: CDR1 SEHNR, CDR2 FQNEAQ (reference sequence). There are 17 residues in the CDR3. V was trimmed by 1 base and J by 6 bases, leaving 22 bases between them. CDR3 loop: CASSLEGRWASQREQYF. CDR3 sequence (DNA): TGTGCCAGCAGCTTAGAAGGTCGGTGGGCTAGCCAGCGCGAGCAGTACTTC.

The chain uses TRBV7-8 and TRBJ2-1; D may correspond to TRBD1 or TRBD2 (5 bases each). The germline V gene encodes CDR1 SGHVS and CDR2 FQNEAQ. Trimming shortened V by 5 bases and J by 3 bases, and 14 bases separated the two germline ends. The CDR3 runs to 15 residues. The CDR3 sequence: CASSKTGPNYNEQFF. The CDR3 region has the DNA TGTGCCAGCAGCAAAACGGGACCTAACTACAATGAGCAGTTCTTC.

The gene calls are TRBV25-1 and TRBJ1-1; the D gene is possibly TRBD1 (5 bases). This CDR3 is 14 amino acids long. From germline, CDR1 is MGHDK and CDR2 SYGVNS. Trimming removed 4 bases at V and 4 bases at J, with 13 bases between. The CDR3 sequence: CASSGRGVSTEAFF. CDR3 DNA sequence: TGTGCCAGCAGTGGGAGGGGTGTTTCCACTGAAGCTTTCTTT.

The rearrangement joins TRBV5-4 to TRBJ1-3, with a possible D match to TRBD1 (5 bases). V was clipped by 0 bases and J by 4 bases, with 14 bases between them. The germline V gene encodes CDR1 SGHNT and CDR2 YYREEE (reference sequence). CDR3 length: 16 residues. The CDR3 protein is CASSLVPGTLGNTIYF. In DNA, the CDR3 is TGTGCCAGCAGCTTGGTCCCCGGGACCCTGGGAAACACCATATATTTT.

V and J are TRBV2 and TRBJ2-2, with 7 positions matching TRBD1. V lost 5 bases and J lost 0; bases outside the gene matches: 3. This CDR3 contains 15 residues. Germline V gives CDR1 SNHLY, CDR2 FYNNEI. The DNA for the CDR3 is TGTGCCAGCAGTATGACAGGGCCGAACACCGGGGAGCTGTTTTTT. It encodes CASSMTGPNTGELFF.

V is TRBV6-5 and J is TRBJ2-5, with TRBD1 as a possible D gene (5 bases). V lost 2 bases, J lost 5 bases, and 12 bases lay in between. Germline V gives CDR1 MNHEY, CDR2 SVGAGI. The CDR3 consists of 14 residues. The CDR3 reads CASSYGRVGETQYF. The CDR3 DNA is TGTGCCAGCAGTTACGGCAGGGTTGGGGAGACCCAGTACTTC.

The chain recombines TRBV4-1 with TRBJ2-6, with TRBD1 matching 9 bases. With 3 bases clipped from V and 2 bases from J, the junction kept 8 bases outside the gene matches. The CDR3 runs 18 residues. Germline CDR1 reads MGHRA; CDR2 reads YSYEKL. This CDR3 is CASSHGDRDLTGANVLTF. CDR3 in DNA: TGCGCCAGCAGCCATGGGGACAGGGACTTGACTGGGGCCAACGTCCTGACTTTC.

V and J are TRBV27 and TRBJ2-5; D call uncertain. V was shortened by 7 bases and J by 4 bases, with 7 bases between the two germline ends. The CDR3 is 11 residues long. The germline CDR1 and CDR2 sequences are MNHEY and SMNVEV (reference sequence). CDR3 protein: CASTWGETQYF. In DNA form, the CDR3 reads TGTGCCAGCACCTGGGGAGAGACCCAGTACTTC.

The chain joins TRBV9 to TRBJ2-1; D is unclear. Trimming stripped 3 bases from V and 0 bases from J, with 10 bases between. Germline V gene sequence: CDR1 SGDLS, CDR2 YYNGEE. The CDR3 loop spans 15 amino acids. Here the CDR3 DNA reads TGTGCCAGCAGCGAACCTCACAGCTCCTACAATGAGCAGTTCTTC. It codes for CASSEPHSSYNEQFF.

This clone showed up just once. The CDR3 DNA reads TGCGCCAGCAGGGCTGGGACAGGGGGCATCCAAGAGACCCAGTACTTC. It encodes CASRAGTGGIQETQYF. The chain recombines TRBV5-1 with TRBJ2-5, with 12 bases identical to TRBD1. The CDR3 extends over 16 amino acids. V lost 5 bases and J lost 1; bases outside the gene matches: 6. From germline, CDR1 is SGHRS and CDR2 YFSETQ.

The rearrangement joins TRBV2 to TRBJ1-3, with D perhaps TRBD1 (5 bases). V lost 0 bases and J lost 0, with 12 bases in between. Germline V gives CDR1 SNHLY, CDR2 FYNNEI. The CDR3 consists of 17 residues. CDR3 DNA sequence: TGTGCCAGCAGTGAAGCCAGGGACGGAAGCTCTGGAAACACCATATATTTT. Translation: CASSEARDGSSGNTIYF.

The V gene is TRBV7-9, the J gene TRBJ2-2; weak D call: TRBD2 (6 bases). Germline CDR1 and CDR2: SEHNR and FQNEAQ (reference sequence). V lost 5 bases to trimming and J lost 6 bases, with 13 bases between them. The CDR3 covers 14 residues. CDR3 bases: TGTGCCAGCAGCGCCCGGAGGGCCCCCGGGGAGCTGTTTTTT. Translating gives CASSARRAPGELFF.

The CDR3 region is CASSPLEVAGGPREQYF. CDR3 in DNA: TGTGCCAGCAGTCCCCTTGAGGTAGCGGGAGGCCCACGGGAGCAGTACTTC. This sequence joins TRBV27 and TRBJ2-7; 10 bases are a match to TRBD2. Germline V gene sequence: CDR1 MNHEY, CDR2 SMNVEV (reference sequence). This CDR3 has 17 amino acids. Trimming at V came to 5 bases and at J to 7 bases, leaving 17 bases not matched to a gene.

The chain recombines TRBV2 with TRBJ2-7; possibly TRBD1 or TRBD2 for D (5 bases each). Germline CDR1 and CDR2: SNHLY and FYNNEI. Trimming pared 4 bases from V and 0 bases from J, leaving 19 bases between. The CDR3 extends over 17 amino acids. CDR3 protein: CASSGSGNRWSSYEQYF. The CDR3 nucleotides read TGTGCCAGCAGTGGATCCGGGAACAGGTGGAGCTCCTACGAGCAGTACTTC.

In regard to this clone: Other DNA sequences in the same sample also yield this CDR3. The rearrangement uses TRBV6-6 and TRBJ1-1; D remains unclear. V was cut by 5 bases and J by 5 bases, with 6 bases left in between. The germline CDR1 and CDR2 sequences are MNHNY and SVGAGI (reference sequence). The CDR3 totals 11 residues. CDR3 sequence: CASSQGTEAFF. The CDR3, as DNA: TGTGCCAGCAGTCAAGGGACTGAAGCTTTCTTT.

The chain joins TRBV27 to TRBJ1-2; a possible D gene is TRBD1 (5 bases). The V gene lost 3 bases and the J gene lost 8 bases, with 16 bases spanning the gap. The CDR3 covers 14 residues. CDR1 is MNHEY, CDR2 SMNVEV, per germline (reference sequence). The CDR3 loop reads CASSLSTGHKGYTF. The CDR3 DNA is TGTGCCAGCAGTTTGAGCACAGGCCACAAAGGCTACACCTTC.

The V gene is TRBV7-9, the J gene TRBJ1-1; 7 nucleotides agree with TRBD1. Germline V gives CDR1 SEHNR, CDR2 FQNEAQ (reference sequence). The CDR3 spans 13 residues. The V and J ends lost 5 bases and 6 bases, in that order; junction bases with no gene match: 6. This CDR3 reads CASSRTDRAEAFF. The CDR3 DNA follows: TGTGCCAGCAGCCGGACCGACAGGGCTGAAGCTTTCTTT.